Given below is one T cell receptor beta chain in context. The antigen is undetermined. This sample was taken from a study of T cell responses to AZD1222 COVID-19 vaccine. The CDR3 extends over 16 amino acids. CDR1 and CDR2 from the germline V gene are SGHTA and FQGNSA. The V end was cut by 5 bases, the J end by 2 bases, with 15 bases between. Study-level findings and limits: Donors were largely white British and mainly female; clonal diversity was possibly underestimated. Reports indicate that nearly half of spike-specific TCRs are directed at unmutated variant regions.

Sequenced by immunoSEQ multiplex PCR; TCRdb stores in-frame clones only, minus some. Of 84,000 or so clones in the sample, approximately 90% were seen once. Timing groups of about 4 and about 12 weeks for second doses were pooled. The sequenced sample was peripheral blood, obtained 28 days after the second AZD1222 dose. This chain links TRBV7-2 with TRBJ2-2, with D perhaps being TRBD1 or TRBD2 (5 bases each). The origin of this receptor is an adult who received the AZD1222 COVID-19 vaccine. The CDR3 protein is CASSTHGADNTGELFF. DNA for the CDR3: TGTGCCAGCAGCACACACGGGGCGGATAACACCGGGGAGCTGTTTTTT.